This TCR beta chain was captured in a study of the immune and genomic landscape of osteosarcoma (dated by TCRdb to the early 2020s). As for the study more broadly: The overall cohort included 40 to 50 pediatric and adult patients with high-grade osteosarcoma, and the median age at diagnosis was about 25 years (range roughly 5-85). The cohort was enriched for poor-risk disease, with 73% showing unfavorable pathologic response to standard therapy and roughly 68% deceased. In the overall cohort, 45% to 65% of patients were male, and approximately 80% had localized disease at diagnosis. The study profiled osteosarcoma specimens with whole genome, RNA and T-cell receptor sequencing plus immunohistochemistry and reverse phase protein arrays to define immunogenic potential. The osteosarcoma immunogenomic landscape was characterized by integrating TCR sequencing results with transcriptome, protein array and immunostaining data. The study aimed to explain the limited clinical activity of immune checkpoint inhibitors in osteosarcoma. Each of a few patients provided two samples from the same tumor site. Overall study outcomes, separate from this receptor: Sample size was not determined by any statistical method, because osteosarcoma is rare and all possible samples were collected. Along with the frozen tumor specimens, matched blood was collected from just a couple of patients. The clonality benchmarks were taken from external normal skin and healthy peripheral blood data instead of from matched normal tissue. Productive TCR clonality was found to be low overall, with an average of 0.09 and a maximum of 0.3, which suggested limited T-cell clonal expansion. TCR productive clonality was greater in the immune-hot C3 cluster than in the cold C1 cluster, although TCR productive clonality remained low overall. In five cases, a single hyperexpanded clone dominated the repertoire, and each of these five cases had fewer than 100 T-cell clonotypes.

The specimens were post-treatment primary, local recurrence and metastasis tumors obtained from patients with a poor prognosis. On this clone itself: There is no known antigen for this receptor. Qualities for individual bases were not recorded, and no much larger clone is one base off.

TCR beta chain CDR3 regions were immunosequenced using the ImmunoSEQ Assay (Adaptive Biotechnologies). In the authors' own workflow: TCRB rearrangements, read counts, read proportions and gene usage were exported through the ImmunoSEQ Analyzer platform. T-cell clonality was computed as 1 minus Pielou's evenness on productive rearrangements. In the clonal space homeostasis analysis, clonotypes were sorted into rare, small, medium, large or hyperexpanded (0.01 to 1 of the repertoire) bins. TCR productive clonality was compared across immune clusters C1, C2 and C3 using the Wilcoxon rank sum test. Drawn from immuneACCESS, this table holds only the in-frame rearrangements with V and J called that TCRdb kept. Clones are partly lost; checked studies trace under half to an unresolved V gene and leave the rest unexplained. V and J calls plus clone size are reproduced from that table; the DNA served to infer D and trimming. Counted in this sample were a few thousand clones; 72% of them appeared once. The top ten constitute 15% to 19% of the sample.

Ends trimmed: V by 0 bases, J by 4 bases; bases unmatched to a gene: 7. CDR1 is given as MGHRA and CDR2 as YSYEKL, both from the germline V gene. There are 17 amino acids in the CDR3, from cysteine to phenylalanine inclusive. The retained sequence is limited to the CDR3, 51 bases, with the frame set at the first base. The TCR comes from a man aged 18 to 35 with osteosarcoma. The age is the age at diagnosis. This sequence uses TRBV4-1 and TRBJ2-1; TRBD2 fits 9 bases in the junction. The source material was tumor tissue from a local recurrence in the femur. The intended sense of this specimen's cell subset or site label: locally recurrent osteosarcoma tumor. CDR3 reads: CASSQERLAGPYNEQFF. The sequence in DNA is TGCGCCAGCAGCCAAGAGAGGCTAGCGGGACCTTACAATGAGCAGTTCTTC.